This T cell receptor beta chain was sequenced for a study of identical twins. Study-wide findings and caveats: There was more out-of-frame TCR alpha sharing in monozygotic twins than models estimated. Cross-sectional statistics, not tracking of the same donors, supported the conclusions. Compared with unrelated sharing, twin-shared out-of-frame alpha sequences had more low-probability sequences.

A single record per CDR3 protein comes from TCRdb applying MiXCR to the 5' RACE reads. Among 420,000 or so distinct CDR3 sequences listed, about 18% were seen once. Details on this clonotype: Its matching antigen is unknown.

Only healthy Caucasians were enrolled as donors. The CDR3 sequence is 18 residues long. V shed 1 base, J shed 0 bases, and the junction held 9 bases outside the gene matches. CDR1 and CDR2 from the germline V gene are DFQATT and SNEGSKA (reference sequence). This TCR was sampled from a man over 45 in good health. J is TRBJ2-3 and V is TRBV20-1; 11 nucleotides match TRBD2. Sequencing was carried out using naive T cells sorted from blood. The CDR3 DNA is TGCAGTGCTAGAGGTCTGACTAGCGGGACTTCTAGCACAGATACGCAGTATTTT. Translated: CSARGLTSGTSSTDTQYF.